The rows below give T cell receptor beta chains drawn from one sample of a study of blood T cells in healthy people across ages. TCRdb reanalysed the 5' RACE reads using MiXCR and keeps one entry per CDR3 protein. The sample has approximately 1,000,000 distinct CDR3 sequences, 40% to 55% seen once; the top ten hold approximately 17%. The sequenced material came from blood. These TCRs come from a woman aged 55-69 years in good health. CDR3s include the opening cysteine and the closing phenylalanine or tryptophan. The D gene is left open where the match is weak. Clone size is stated in some rows and not others, as once, few, many or a class when expanded.

clone_size,j_call,d_call,v_call,cdr3_aa,cdr3_nt
few,TRBJ2-4,-,TRBV20-1,CSARLLAKNIQYF,TGCAGTGCTAGGCTACTAGCCAAAAACATTCAGTACTTC
few,TRBJ1-4,TRBD1,TRBV20-1,CSASGTAESEKLFF,TGCAGTGCTAGCGGGACAGCGGAGTCGGAAAAACTGTTTTTT
-,TRBJ2-3,TRBD2,TRBV7-9,CASSRPGGRFPDTQYF,TGTGCCAGCAGCCGACCGGGCGGGAGGTTCCCAGATACGCAGTATTTT
-,TRBJ2-3,TRBD2,TRBV9,CTSSIRLAGNPDTQYF,TGTACCAGCAGCATAAGACTAGCGGGAAATCCAGATACGCAGTATTTT
-,TRBJ2-7,TRBD2,TRBV30,CAWSGGLAYEQYF,TGTGCCTGGAGTGGAGGACTAGCCTACGAGCAGTACTTC
once,TRBJ2-3,-,TRBV7-9,CASSTPIGTDTQYF,TGTGCCAGCAGCACACCGATAGGCACAGATACGCAGTATTTT
-,TRBJ1-1,-,TRBV20-1,CSARVLTGSLNTEAFF,TGCAGTGCTAGAGTTTTAACAGGCAGCTTGAACACTGAAGCTTTCTTT
few,TRBJ2-7,-,TRBV24-1,CATSAGYSEQYF,TGTGCCACCAGTGCTGGGTACTCCGAGCAGTACTTC
-,TRBJ1-4,TRBD1,TRBV6-2/TRBV6-3,CASSQDRDRGGGNEKLFF,TGTGCCAGCAGTCAAGACCGGGACAGGGGAGGAGGTAATGAAAAACTGTTTTTT
-,TRBJ2-7,-,TRBV5-1,CASSPDYTLGEQYF,TGCGCCAGCAGCCCCGACTATACCCTGGGAGAGCAGTACTTC
-,TRBJ2-5,-,TRBV29-1,CSVEDLTAQEAQYF,TGCAGCGTTGAAGATTTGACAGCCCAAGAGGCCCAGTACTTC
-,TRBJ2-7,-,TRBV7-2,CASSSRQAGKKEQYF,TGTGCCAGCAGCTCACGTCAAGCGGGTAAGAAGGAGCAGTACTTC
few,TRBJ2-7,-,TRBV21-1,CASSLPRRGLRCYEQYF,TGTGCCAGCAGCCTTCCCCGCCGGGGCTTAAGATGCTACGAGCAGTACTTC
once,TRBJ2-5,TRBD2,TRBV20-1,CSARLAGRQETQYF,TGCAGTGCTAGACTAGCGGGAAGACAAGAGACCCAGTACTTC
-,TRBJ2-1,-,TRBV28,CASSLKVNRPNEQFF,TGTGCCAGCAGTTTGAAGGTAAATCGCCCCAATGAGCAGTTCTTC
few,TRBJ2-7,TRBD2,TRBV28,CASSLEAGGAPYEQYF,TGTGCCAGCAGTTTAGAAGCGGGGGGGGCTCCGTACGAGCAGTACTTC
-,TRBJ1-5,TRBD1,TRBV30,CAWSGQGSQPQHF,TGTGCCTGGAGCGGACAGGGAAGTCAGCCCCAGCATTTT
few,TRBJ2-7,-,TRBV7-8,CASSAWGETYEQYF,TGTGCCAGCAGCGCCTGGGGGGAAACCTACGAGCAGTACTTC
-,TRBJ2-5,TRBD2,TRBV7-2,CAGSPGTSGSPETQYF,TGTGCCGGCAGCCCTGGGACTAGCGGGAGCCCAGAGACCCAGTACTTC
-,TRBJ1-1,TRBD1,TRBV7-2,CASSLGLSRGTEAFF,TGTGCCAGCAGCTTAGGATTGAGCAGGGGGACTGAAGCTTTCTTT